The T cell receptor (beta chain) under discussion was sequenced for a study of blood T cell repertoires in COVID-19. Authors' methods: Counts of nucleated cells, estimated from reference gene primer amplification, were obtained. Data came from immunoSEQ multiplex PCR; TCRdb stores just in-frame clones and leaves some out. That table gives V, J and clone size, and the DNA gave D and trimming. The sample carries about 220,000 clones, almost 90% recorded once. The sample taken for sequencing was PBMCs or T cells enriched from blood (not recorded which). The receptor was derived from a woman in her forties or fifties with acute COVID-19.

The CDR3: CASTIRDRGNGNTGELFF. CDR3 sequence (DNA): TGTGCCAGCACCATCCGGGACAGGGGGAACGGGAACACCGGGGAGCTGTTTTTT. The chain couples TRBV21-1 to TRBJ2-2; the table's D call TRBD1 went unverified against the DNA. TRBV21-1 is designated a pseudogene. This CDR3 comprises 18 residues.